This TCR beta chain appears in the sequencing data of a study of Graves' ophthalmopathy and Graves' hyperthyroidism. Across the study: Peripheral blood sampling occurred at initial diagnosis, before any treatment.

The study, taken as a whole, reports: Most thyroid clonotypes with frequency above 0.001 were detected in blood too.

PBMCs originated in about 9.8 ml of fresh peripheral blood. In its sample, this clonotype was seen a few times. Antigen: not known. Germline V gives CDR1 MGHDK, CDR2 SYGVNS. V dropped 5 bases and J dropped 1 base, with 11 bases sitting between them. The CDR3 runs 14 residues. Amplification targeted the TCR beta CDR3 regions, with RNA transcripts as the source material. Second-round multiplex PCR came after first-round RT-PCR with HTBI primers. MiXCR, applied by TCRdb to the multiplex PCR reads, yields one record per CDR3 protein. The table records approximately 700,000 distinct CDR3 sequences, 40% of them present only once.

The specimen was peripheral blood. This clonotype originated in an adult man with Graves' ophthalmopathy. This sequence joins TRBV25-1 and TRBJ1-2; no firm D call. The CDR3 here is CASSPSESNYGYTF. The CDR3 DNA reads as TGTGCCAGCAGTCCCAGTGAGAGTAACTATGGCTACACCTTC.